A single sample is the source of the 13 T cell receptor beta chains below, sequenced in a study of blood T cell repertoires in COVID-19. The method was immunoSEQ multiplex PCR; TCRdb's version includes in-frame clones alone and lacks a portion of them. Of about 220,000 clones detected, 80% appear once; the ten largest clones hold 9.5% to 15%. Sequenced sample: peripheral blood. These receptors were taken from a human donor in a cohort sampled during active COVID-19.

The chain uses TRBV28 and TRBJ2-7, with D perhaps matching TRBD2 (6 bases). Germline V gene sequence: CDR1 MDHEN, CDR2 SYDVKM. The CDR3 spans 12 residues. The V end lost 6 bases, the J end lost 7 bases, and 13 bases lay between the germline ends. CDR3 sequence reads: CASSFKRGEQYF. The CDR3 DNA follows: TGTGCCAGCAGCTTTAAACGGGGGGAGCAGTACTTC.

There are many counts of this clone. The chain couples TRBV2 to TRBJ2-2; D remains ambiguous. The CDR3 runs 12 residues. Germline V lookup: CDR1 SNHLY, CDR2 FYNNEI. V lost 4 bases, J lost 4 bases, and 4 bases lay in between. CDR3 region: CASSASTGELFF. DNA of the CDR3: TGTGCCAGCAGTGCCAGCACCGGGGAGCTGTTTTTT.

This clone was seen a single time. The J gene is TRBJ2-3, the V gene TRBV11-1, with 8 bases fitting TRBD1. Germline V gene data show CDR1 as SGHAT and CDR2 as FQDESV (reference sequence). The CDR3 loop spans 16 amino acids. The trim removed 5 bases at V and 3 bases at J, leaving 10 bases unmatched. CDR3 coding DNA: TGTGCCAGCAGCCCACGGACAGGGACCGCGACAGATACGCAGTATTTT. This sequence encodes CASSPRTGTATDTQYF.

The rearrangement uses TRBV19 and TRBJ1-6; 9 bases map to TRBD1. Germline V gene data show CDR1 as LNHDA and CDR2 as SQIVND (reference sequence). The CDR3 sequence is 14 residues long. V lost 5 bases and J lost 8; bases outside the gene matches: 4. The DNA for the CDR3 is TGTGCCAGTAGTCTGGACAGGGGAGATTCACCCCTCCACTTT. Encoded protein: CASSLDRGDSPLHF.

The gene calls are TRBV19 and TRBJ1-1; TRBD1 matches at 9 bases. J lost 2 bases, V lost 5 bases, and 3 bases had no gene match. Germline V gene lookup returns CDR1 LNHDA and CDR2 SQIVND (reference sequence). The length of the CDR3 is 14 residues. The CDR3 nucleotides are TGTGCCAGTAGTTGGACAGGGGTCAACACTGAAGCTTTCTTT. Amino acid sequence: CASSWTGVNTEAFF.

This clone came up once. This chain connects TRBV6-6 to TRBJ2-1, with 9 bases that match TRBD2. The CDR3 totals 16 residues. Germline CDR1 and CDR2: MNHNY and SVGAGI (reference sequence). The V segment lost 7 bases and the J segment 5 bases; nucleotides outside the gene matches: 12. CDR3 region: CASTRGRGGLDNEQFF. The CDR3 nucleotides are TGTGCCAGCACCCGGGGGCGGGGGGGCCTCGACAATGAGCAGTTCTTC.

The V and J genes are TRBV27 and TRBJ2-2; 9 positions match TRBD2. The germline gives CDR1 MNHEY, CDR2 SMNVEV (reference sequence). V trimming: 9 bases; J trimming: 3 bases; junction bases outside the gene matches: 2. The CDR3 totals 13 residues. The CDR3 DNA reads TGTGCCAGGCGGGAGGGCTACACCGGGGAGCTGTTTTTT. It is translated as CARREGYTGELFF.

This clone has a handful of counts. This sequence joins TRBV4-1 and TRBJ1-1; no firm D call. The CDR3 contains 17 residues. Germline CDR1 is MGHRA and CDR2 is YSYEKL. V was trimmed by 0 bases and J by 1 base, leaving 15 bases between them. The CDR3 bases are TGCGCCAGCAGCCAAGACGCGGCTTATAGGAGGAACACTGAAGCTTTCTTT. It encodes CASSQDAAYRRNTEAFF.

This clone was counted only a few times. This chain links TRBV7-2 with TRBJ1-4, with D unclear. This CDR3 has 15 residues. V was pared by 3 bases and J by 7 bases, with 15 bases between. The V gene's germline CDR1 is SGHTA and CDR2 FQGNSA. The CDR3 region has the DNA TGTGCCAGCAGCTTTGAGGGCATGAGTAGTGAAAAACTGTTTTTT. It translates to CASSFEGMSSEKLFF.

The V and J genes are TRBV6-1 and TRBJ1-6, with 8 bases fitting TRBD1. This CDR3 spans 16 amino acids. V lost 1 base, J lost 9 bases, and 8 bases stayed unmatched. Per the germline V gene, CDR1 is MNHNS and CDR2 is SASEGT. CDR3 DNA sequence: TGTGCCAGCAGTGAAGTCCACGGACAGGGAGGTTCACCCCTCCACTTT. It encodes CASSEVHGQGGSPLHF.

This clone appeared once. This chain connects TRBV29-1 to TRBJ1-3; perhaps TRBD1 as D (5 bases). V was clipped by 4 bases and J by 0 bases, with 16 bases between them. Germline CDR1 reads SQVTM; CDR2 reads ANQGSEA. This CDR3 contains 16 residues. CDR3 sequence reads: CSVALTAESSGNTIYF. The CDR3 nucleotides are TGCAGCGTTGCCCTGACAGCAGAGAGCTCTGGAAACACCATATATTTT.

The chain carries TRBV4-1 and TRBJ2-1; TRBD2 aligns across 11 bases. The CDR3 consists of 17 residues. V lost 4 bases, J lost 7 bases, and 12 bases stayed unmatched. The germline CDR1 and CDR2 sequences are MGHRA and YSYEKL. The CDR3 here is CASSPSQDPSGGNEQFF. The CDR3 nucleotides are TGCGCCAGCAGCCCGAGCCAGGACCCTAGCGGGGGGAATGAGCAGTTCTTC.

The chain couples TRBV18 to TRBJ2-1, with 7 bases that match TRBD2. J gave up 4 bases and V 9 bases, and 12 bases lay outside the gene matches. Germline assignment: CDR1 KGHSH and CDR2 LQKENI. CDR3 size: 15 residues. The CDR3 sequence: CASRRASGAYNEQFF. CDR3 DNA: TGTGCCAGTCGTCGAGCCAGCGGGGCGTACAATGAGCAGTTCTTC.